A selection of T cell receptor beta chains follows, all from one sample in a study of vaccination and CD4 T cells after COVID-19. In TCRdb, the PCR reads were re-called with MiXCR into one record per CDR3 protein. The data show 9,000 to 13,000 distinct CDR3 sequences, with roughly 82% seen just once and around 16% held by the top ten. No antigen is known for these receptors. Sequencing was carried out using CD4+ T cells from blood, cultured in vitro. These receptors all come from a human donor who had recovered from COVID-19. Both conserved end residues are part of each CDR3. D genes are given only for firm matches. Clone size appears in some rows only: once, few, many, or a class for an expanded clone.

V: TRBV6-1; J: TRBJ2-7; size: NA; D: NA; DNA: TGTGCCGCCAAACGGTGGGGTGAGAACGAGCAGTACTTC; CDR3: CAAKRWGENEQYF
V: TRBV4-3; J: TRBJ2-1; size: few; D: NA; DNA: TGCGCCAGCAGCCAGATAAGCGGACGCTCCTACAATGAGCAGTTCTTC; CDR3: CASSQISGRSYNEQFF
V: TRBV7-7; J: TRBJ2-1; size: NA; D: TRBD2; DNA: TGTGCCAGCAGCCGAGGACTAGCGGGAGTAGCTGAGCAGTTCTTC; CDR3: CASSRGLAGVAEQFF
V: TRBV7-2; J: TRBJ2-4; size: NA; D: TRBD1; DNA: TGTGCCAGCAGCTTGAGACAGGGCGTTCAGTACTTC; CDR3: CASSLRQGVQYF
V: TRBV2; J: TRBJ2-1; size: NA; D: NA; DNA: TGTGCCAGCAGTCCCAGGTTGGTTTACAACGAGCAGTTCTTC; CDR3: CASSPRLVYNEQFF
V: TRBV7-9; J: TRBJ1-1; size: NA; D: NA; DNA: TGTGCCAGCAGCTTGCCTGGATGGTTGGGCTCTGTCACTGAAGCTTTCTTT; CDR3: CASSLPGWLGSVTEAFF
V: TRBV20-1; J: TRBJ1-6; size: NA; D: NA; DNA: TGCAGTGCTAGCGACCAGAGCTCCTATAATTCACCCCTCCACTTT; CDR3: CSASDQSSYNSPLHF
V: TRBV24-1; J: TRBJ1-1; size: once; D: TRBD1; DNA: TGTGCCACCAGTGATCCAACAGGGGGCAACACTGAAGCTTTCTTT; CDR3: CATSDPTGGNTEAFF
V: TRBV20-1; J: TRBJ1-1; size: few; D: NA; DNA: TGCAGTGCTAGAGATAGGGCGGGACTAAACACTGAAGCTTTCTTT; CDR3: CSARDRAGLNTEAFF
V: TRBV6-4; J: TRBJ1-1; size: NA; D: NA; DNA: TGTGCCAGCGCACACCAGGGTGGCACTGAAGCTTTCTTT; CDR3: CASAHQGGTEAFF
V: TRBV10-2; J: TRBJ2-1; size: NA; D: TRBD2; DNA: TGCGCCAGCAGGGCTAGCGGGAGGGATGAGCAGTTCTTC; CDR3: CASRASGRDEQFF
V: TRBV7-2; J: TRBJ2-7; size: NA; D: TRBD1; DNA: TGTGCCAGCAGCGCCGGACAGGGGTGGGAGCAGTACTTC; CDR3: CASSAGQGWEQYF
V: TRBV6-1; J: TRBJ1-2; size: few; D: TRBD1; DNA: TGTGCCAGCCAGCCCCCCGACAGGGGATCCTATGGCTACACCTTC; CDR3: CASQPPDRGSYGYTF
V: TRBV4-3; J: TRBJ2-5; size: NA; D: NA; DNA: TGCGCCAGCAGCCAAGAGGGCAGGGGGGCAGAGACCCAGTACTTC; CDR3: CASSQEGRGAETQYF
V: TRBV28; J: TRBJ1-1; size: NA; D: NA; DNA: TGTGCCAGCAGTTTAGGGTACACTGAAGCTTTCTTT; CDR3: CASSLGYTEAFF
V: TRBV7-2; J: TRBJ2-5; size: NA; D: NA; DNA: TGTGCCAGCAGCTTAGCTCCAGGGGAAGAGACCCAGTACTTC; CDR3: CASSLAPGEETQYF
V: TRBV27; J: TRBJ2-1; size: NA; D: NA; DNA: TGTGCCAGCACTCCCGTGGGGTGGGAATACAATGAGCAGTTCTTC; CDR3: CASTPVGWEYNEQFF
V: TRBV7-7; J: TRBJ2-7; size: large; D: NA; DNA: TGTGCCAGCAGCACACAGCTGGGTTACGAGCAGTACTTC; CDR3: CASSTQLGYEQYF
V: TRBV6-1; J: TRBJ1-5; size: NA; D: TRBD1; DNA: TGTGCCAGCAGCCGCCAGACAGGGGCTATGATTTATAGCAATCAGCCCCAGCATTTT; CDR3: CASSRQTGAMIYSNQPQHF
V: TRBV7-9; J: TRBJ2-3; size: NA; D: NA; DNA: TGTGCCAGCAGCTTTTCTGGGGGTAGGACAGATACGCAGTATTTT; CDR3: CASSFSGGRTDTQYF
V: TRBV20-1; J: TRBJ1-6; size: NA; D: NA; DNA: TGCAGTGCTAGAGATTACCAGATCTATAATTCACCCCTCCACTTT; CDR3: CSARDYQIYNSPLHF
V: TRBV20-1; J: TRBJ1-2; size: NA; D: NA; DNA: TGCAGTGCTAGTAGCGACAGAGTGTATGGCTACACCTTC; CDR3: CSASSDRVYGYTF
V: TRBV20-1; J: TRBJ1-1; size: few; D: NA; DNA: TGCAGTACTTACTACTCCGGGGGAAGGGGCACTGAAGCTTTCTTT; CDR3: CSTYYSGGRGTEAFF
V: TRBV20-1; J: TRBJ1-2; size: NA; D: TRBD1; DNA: TGCAGTGCTAGCCCCCGCAGGGGGCTTATCTATGGCTACACCTTC; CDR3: CSASPRRGLIYGYTF
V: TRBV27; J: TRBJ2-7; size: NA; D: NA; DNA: TGTGCCAGCAGTTTATATAGACAAAGGAACTCCGAGCAGTACTTC; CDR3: CASSLYRQRNSEQYF
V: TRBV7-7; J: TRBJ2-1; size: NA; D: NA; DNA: TGTGCTAGCAGCCCGAAAGGGGGGGGGGAGCAGTTCTTC; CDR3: CASSPKGGGEQFF
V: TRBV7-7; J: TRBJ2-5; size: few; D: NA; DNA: TGTGCTAGCAGCTTATCGGGAGAACTGGCCGGGACCCAGTACTTC; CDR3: CASSLSGELAGTQYF
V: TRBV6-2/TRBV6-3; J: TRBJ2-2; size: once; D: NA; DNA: TGTGCCAGCAGTTACCAGCCTCTAGCGTTGGGCGGGGAGCTGTTTTTT; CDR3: CASSYQPLALGGELFF
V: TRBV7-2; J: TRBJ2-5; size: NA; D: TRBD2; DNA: TGTGCCAGCAGCTTAGGGGGACTAGCCGAAGAGACCCAGTACTTC; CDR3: CASSLGGLAEETQYF
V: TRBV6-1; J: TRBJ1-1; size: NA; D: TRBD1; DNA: TGTGCCAGCAGTCGCACTCCAGGGGGCAAAGGGGCTGAAGCTTTCTTT; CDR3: CASSRTPGGKGAEAFF
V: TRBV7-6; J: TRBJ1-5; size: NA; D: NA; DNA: TGTGCCAGCAGCTTAGCGGTGGGGGGGAATCAGCCCCAGCATTTT; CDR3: CASSLAVGGNQPQHF
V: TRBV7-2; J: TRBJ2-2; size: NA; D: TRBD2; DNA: TGTGCCAGCAGCGCTAGCGGATTATACACCGGGGAGCTGTTTTTT; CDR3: CASSASGLYTGELFF
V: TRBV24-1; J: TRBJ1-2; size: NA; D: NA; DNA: TGTGCCACCAGTGATCTTCCTCGTTCTGGCTACACCTTC; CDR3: CATSDLPRSGYTF
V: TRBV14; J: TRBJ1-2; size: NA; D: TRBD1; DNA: TGTGCCAGCAGCCAAGCAACAGGGGCAGTCTATGGCTACACCTTC; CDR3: CASSQATGAVYGYTF
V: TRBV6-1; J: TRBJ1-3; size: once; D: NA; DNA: TGTGCCAGCAGTGTCGTCGGGGTATCAGCTGGAAACACCATATATTTT; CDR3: CASSVVGVSAGNTIYF
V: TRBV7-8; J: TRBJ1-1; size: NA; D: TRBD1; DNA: TGTGCCAGCAGCTCCCAGGGGGGCACTGAAGCTTTCTTT; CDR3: CASSSQGGTEAFF
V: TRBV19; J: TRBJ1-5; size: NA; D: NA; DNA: TGTGCCAGTAGTCCCAACCGTTACAAGATTAGCAATCAGCCCCAGCATTTT; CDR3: CASSPNRYKISNQPQHF
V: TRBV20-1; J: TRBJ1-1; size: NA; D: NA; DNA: TGCAGTGCTTGGGGAGGCGGGGGGGACACTGAAGCTTTCTTT; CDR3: CSAWGGGGDTEAFF
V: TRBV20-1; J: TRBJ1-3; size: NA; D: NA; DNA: TGCAGTGCCCGTAAGGCGGCGAACACCATATATTTT; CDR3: CSARKAANTIYF
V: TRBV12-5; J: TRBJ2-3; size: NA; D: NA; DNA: TGTGCTAGTGTTGGGATGGACGGCGCAGATACGCAGTATTTT; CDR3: CASVGMDGADTQYF
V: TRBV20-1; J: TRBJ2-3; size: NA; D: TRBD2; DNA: TGCAGTGCTCGCTCCGGACTAGCGGCCCTCTATACGCAGTATTTT; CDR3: CSARSGLAALYTQYF
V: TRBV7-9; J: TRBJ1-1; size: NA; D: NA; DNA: TGTGCCACCCGACCGAACACTGAAGCTTTCTTT; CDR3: CATRPNTEAFF
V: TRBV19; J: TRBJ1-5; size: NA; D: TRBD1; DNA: TGTGCCAGTAGTATCGGACAGGGGCTGTTCAATCAGCCCCAGCATTTT; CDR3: CASSIGQGLFNQPQHF
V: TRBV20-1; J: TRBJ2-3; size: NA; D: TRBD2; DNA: TGCAGTGCCCGACTAGCGGGAGTTGCAGATACGCAGTATTTT; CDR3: CSARLAGVADTQYF
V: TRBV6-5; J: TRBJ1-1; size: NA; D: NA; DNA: TGTGCCAGCAGTTACCCCAGGTCCACTGAAGCTTTCTTT; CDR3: CASSYPRSTEAFF
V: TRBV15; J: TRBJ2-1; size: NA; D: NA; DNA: TGTGCCACCAGCAGAGAAGGGGCGTTTACTACCAAGCAGTTCTTC; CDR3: CATSREGAFTTKQFF